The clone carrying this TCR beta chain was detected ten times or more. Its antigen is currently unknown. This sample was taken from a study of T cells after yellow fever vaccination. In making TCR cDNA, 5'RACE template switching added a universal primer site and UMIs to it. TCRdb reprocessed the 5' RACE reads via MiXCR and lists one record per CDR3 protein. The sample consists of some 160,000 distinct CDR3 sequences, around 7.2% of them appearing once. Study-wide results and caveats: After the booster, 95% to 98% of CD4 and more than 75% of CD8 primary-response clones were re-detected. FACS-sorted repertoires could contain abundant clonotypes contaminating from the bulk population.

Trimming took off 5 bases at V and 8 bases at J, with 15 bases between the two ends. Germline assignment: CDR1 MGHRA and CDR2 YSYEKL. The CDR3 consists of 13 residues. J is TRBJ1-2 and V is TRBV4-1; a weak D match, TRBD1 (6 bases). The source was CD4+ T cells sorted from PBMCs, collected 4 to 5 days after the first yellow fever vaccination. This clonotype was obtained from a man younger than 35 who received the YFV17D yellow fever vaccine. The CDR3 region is CASSSQQGFGYTF. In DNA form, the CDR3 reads TGCGCCAGCAGCTCCCAACAGGGTTTCGGCTACACCTTC.